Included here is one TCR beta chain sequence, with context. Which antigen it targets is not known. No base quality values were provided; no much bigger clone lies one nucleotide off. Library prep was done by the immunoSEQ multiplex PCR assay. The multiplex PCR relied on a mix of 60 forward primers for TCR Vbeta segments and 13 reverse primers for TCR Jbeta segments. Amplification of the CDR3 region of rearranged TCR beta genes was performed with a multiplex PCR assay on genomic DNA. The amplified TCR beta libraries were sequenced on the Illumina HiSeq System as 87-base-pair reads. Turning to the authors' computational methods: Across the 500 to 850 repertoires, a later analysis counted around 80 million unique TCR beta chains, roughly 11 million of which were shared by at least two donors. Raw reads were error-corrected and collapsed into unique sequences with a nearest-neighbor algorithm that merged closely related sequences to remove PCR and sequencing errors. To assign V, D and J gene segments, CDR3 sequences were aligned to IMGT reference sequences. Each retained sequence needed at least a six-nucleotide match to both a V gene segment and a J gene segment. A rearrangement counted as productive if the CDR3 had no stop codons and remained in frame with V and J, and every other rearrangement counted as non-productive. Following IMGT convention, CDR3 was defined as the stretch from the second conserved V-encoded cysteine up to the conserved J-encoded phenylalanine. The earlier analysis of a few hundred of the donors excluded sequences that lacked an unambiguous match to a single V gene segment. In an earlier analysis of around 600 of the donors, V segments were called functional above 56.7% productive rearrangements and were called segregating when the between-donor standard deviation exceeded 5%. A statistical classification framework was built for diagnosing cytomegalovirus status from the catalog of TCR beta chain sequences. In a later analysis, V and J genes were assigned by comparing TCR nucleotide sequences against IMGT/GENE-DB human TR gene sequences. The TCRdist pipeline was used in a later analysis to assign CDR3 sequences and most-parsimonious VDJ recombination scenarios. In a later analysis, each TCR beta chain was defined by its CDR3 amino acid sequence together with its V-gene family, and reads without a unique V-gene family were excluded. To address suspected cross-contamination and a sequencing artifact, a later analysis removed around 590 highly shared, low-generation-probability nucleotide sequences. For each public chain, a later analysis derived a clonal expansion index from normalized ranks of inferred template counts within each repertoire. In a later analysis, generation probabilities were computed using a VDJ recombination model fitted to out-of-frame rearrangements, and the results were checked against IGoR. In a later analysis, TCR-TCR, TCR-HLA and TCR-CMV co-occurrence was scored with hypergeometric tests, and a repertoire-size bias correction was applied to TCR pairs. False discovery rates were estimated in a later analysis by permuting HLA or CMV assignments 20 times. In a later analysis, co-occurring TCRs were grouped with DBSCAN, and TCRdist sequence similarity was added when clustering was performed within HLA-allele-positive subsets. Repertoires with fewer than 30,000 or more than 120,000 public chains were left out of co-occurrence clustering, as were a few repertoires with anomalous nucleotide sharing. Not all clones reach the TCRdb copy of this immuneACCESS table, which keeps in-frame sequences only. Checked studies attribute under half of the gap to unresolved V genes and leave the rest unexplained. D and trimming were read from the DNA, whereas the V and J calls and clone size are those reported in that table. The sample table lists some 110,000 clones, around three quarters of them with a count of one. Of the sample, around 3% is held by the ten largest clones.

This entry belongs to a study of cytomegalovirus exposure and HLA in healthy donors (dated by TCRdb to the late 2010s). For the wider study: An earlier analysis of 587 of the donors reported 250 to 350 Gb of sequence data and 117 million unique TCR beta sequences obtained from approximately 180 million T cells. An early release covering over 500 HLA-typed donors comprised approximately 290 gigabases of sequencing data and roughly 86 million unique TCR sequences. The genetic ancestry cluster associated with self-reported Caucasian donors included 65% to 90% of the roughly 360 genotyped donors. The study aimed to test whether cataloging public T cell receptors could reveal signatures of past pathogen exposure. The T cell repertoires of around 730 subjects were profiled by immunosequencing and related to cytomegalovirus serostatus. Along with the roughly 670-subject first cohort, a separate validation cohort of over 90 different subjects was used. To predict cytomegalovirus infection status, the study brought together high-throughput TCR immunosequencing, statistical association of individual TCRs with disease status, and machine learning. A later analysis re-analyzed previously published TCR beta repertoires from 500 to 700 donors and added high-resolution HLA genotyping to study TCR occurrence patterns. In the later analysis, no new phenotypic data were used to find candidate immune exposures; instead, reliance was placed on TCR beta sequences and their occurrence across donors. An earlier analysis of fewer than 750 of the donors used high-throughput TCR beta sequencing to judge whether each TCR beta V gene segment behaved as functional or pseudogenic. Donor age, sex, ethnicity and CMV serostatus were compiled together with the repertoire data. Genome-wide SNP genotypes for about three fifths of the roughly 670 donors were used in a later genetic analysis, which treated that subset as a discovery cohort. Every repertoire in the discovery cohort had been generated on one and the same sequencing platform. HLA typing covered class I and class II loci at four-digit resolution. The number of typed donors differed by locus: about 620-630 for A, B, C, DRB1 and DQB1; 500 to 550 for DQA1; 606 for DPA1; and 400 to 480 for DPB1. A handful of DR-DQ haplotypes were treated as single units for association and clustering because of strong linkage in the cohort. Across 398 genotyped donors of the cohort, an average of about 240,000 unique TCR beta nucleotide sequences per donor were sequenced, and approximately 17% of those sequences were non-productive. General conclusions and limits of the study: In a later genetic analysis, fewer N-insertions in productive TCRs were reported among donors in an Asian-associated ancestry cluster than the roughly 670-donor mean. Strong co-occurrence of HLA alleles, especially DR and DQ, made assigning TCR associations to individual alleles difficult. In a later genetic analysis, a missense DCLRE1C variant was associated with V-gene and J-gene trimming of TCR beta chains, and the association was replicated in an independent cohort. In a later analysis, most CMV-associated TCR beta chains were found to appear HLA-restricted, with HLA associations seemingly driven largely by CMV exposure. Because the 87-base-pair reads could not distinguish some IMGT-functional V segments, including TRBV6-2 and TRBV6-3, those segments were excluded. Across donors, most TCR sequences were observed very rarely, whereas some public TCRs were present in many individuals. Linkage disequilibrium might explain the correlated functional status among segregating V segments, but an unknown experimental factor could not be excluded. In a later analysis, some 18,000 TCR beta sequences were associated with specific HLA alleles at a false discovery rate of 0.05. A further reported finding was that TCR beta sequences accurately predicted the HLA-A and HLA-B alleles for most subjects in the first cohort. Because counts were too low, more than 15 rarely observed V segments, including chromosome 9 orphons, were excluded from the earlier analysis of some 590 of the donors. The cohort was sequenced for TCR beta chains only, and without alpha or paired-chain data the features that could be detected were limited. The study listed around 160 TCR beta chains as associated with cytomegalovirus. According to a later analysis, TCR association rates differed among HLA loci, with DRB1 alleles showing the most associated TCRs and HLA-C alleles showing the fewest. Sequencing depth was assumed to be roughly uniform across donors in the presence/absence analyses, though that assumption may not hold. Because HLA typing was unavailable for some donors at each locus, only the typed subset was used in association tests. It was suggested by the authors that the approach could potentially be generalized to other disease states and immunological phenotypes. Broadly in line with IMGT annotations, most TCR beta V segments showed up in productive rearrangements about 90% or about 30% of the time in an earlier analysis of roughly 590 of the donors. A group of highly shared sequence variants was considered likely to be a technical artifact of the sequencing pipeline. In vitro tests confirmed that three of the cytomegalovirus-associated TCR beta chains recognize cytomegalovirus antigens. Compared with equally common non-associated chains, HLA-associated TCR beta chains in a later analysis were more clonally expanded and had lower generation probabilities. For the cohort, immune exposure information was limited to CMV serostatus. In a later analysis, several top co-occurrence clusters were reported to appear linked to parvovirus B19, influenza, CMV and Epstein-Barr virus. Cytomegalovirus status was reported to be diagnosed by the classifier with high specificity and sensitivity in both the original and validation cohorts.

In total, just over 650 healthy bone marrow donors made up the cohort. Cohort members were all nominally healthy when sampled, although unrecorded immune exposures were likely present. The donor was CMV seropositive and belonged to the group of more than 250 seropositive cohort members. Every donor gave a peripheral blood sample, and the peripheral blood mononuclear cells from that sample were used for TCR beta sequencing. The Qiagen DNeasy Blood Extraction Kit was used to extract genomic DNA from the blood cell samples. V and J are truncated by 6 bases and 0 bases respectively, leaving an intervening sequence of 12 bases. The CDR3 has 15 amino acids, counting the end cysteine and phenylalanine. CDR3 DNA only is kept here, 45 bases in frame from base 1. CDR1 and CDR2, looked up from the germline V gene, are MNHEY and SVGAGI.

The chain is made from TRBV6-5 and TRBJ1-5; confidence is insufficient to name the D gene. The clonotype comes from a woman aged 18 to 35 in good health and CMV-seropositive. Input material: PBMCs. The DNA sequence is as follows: TGTGCCAGCAGCTCAGGCCTGGGTAGCAATCAGCCCCAGCATTTT. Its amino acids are CASSSGLGSNQPQHF.